The clone carrying this T cell receptor beta chain was counted a single time. The data belong to a study of CD8 T cells in Susac syndrome. The TEMRA cells underwent FACS enrichment, while the CD8+ and CD4+ T cells underwent negative isolation. Per the germline V gene, CDR1 is SNHLY and CDR2 is FYNNEI. The junction had 5 bases not matched to a gene; V was cut back by 9 bases and J by 0 bases. The CDR3 has 13 amino acids. cDNA came from about 0.5 to 1 ug RNA primed by random hexamers. TCRdb reprocessed the immunoSEQ multiplex PCR reads with MiXCR, giving one entry per CDR3 protein. Of about 52,000 distinct CDR3 sequences listed, roughly 93% were seen once; the top ten hold roughly 0.5%.

The sample was CD8+ T cells from PBMCs. The rearrangement joins TRBV2 to TRBJ2-7; 7 bases match TRBD1. The origin of this receptor is a human donor with multiple sclerosis. In DNA form, the CDR3 reads TGTGCCAGTACGACAGGGCGCTCCTACGAGCAGTACTTC. Translated, it gives CASTTGRSYEQYF.